This T cell receptor (beta chain) was identified during a study of a mutant IDH1 vaccine in newly diagnosed glioma. Across the study: Patients came in for eight vaccinations, in weeks 1, 3, 5, 7, 11, 15, 19 and 23. First vaccine doses came 4-6 weeks after radiotherapy alone, or with temozolomide cycles. It was radiotherapy, temozolomide, or both that patients received previously, with most receiving both.

Germline-derived CDR1 and CDR2 are SGHDT and YYEEEE. The CDR3 contains 15 residues. Between the trimmed V and J ends, which lost 0 bases and 7 bases, there was a span of 14 bases. A note on this clone: As yet, its antigen is unknown.

This sample's time point: week 5, during vaccination. Vaccination comprised doses that each held 300 ug of mutant IDH1 20-mer peptide, plus topical imiquimod. Data came from immunoSEQ multiplex PCR; TCRdb stores just in-frame clones and leaves some out. This table has about 51,000 clones, just under 80% appearing once. The chain combines TRBV5-6 with TRBJ1-5, with D unclear. The sequence was obtained from a woman aged 40-49 years with glioma. The input for sequencing was PBMCs, taken from a glioma patient whose treatment included an IDH1 peptide vaccine. This CDR3 is CASSLGQVGGQPQHF. The CDR3 nucleotides read TGTGCCAGCAGCTTGGGCCAGGTGGGCGGGCAGCCCCAGCATTTT.